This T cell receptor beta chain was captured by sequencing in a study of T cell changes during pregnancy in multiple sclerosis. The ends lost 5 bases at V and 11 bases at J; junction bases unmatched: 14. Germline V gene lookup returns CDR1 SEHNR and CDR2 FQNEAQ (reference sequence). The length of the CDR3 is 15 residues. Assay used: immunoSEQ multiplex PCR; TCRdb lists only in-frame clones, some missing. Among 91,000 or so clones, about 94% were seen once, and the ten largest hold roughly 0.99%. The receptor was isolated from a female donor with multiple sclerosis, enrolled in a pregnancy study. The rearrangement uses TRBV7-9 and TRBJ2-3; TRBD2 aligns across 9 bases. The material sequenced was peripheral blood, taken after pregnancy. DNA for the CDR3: TGTGCCAGCAGCCTGGGGACTAGCCTGTTTCTGGGGCAGTATTTT. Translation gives CASSLGTSLFLGQYF.